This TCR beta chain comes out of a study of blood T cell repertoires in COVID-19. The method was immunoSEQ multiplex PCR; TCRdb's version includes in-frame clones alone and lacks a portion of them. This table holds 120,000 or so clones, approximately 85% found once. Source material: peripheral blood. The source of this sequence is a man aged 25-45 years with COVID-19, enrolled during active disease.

This chain's CDR3 is CASSLDSLNQPQHF. DNA for the CDR3: TGTGCCAGCAGCCTCGACAGTCTTAATCAGCCCCAGCATTTT. This chain uses TRBV7-2 with TRBJ1-5; maybe TRBD1 (5 bases). The length of the CDR3 is 14 residues. V lost 5 bases and J lost 4, with 12 bases in between. Germline values: CDR1 SGHTA, CDR2 FQGNSA.